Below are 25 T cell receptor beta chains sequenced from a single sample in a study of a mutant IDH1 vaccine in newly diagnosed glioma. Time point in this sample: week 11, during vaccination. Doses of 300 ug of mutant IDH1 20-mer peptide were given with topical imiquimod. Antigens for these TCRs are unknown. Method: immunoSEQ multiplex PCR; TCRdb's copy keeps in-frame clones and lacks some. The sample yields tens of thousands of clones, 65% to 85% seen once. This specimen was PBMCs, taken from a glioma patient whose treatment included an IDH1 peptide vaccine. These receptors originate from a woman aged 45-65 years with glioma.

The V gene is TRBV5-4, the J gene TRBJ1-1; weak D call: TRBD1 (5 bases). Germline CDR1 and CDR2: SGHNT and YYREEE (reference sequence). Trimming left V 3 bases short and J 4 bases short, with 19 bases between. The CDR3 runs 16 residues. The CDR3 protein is CASSSPTRSRGTEAFF. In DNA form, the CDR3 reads TGTGCCAGCAGCTCCCCTACTCGTAGTAGGGGCACTGAAGCTTTCTTT. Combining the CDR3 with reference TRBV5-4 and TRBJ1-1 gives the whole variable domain ETGVTQSPTHLIKTRGQQVTLRCSSQSGHNTVSWYQQALGQGPQFIFQYYREEENGRGNFPPRFSGLQFPNYSSELNVNALELDDSALYLCASSSPTRSRGTEAFFGQGTRLTVV.

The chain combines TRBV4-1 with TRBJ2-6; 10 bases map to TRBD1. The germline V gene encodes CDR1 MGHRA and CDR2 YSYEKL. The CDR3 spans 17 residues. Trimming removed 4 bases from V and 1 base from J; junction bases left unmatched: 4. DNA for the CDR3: TGCGCCAGCAGCCGGGACAGGGGTTCTTCTGGGGCCAACGTCCTGACTTTC. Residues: CASSRDRGSSGANVLTF.

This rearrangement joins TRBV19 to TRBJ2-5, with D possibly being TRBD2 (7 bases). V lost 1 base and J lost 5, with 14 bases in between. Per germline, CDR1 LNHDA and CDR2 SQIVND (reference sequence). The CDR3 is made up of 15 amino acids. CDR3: CASSIGGRGGETQYF. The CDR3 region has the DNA TGTGCCAGTAGTATAGGTGGCAGGGGAGGGGAGACCCAGTACTTC.

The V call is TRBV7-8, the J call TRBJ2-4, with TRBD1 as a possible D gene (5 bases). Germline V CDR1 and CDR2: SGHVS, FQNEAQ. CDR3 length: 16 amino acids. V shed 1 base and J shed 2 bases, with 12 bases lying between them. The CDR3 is CASSLEAGLPKNIQYF. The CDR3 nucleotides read TGTGCCAGCAGCTTAGAGGCAGGGTTACCCAAAAACATTCAGTACTTC.

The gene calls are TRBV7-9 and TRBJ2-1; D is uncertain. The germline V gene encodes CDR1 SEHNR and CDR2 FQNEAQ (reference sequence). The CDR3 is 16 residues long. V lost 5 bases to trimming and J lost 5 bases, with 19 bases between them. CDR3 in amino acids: CASSPLGRTQNNEQFF. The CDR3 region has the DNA TGTGCCAGCAGCCCCCTGGGTCGAACCCAAAACAATGAGCAGTTCTTC.

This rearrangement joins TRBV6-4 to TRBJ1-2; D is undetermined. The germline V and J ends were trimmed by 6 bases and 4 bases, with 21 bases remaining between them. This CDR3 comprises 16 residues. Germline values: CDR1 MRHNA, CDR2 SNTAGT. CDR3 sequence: CASSPFREIIAYGYTF. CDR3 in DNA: TGTGCCAGCAGCCCTTTTCGGGAGATTATAGCCTATGGCTACACCTTC.

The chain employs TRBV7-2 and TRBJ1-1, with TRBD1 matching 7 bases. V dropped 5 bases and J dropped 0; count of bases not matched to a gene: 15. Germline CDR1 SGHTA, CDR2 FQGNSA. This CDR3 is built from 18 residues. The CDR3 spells CASSRLPTGRTMNTEAFF. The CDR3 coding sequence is TGTGCCAGCAGCAGACTACCGACAGGGAGGACTATGAACACTGAAGCTTTCTTT.

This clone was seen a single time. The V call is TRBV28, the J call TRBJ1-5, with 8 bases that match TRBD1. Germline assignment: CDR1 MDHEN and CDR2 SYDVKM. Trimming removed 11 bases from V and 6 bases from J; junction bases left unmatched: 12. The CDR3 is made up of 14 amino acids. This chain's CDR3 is CAVQSGGGGQPQHF. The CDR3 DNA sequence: TGTGCCGTGCAATCAGGGGGCGGGGGTCAGCCCCAGCATTTT.

Written as DNA, the CDR3 is TGTGCCAGCGGGAGTGGGGTCTTACTGACAGACACCGGGGAGCTGTTTTTT. It specifies CASGSGVLLTDTGELFF. J is TRBJ2-2 and V is TRBV11-3; D might be TRBD1 or TRBD2, each matching 5 bases. V lost 8 bases to trimming and J lost 3 bases, with 22 bases between them. The CDR3 extends over 17 amino acids. Germline loops: CDR1 SGHNT, CDR2 YENEEA.

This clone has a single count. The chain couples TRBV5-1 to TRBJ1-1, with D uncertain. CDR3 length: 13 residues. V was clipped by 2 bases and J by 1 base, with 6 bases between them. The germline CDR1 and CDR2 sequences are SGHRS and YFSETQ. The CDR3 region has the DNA TGCGCCAGCAGCTTCGGAACGAACACTGAAGCTTTCTTT. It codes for CASSFGTNTEAFF.

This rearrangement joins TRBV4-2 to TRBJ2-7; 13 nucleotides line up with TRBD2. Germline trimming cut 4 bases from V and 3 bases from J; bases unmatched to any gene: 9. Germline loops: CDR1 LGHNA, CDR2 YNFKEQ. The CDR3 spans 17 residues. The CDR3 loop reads CASSLMTSGGFYYEQYF. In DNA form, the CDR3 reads TGTGCCAGCAGCCTAATGACTAGCGGGGGGTTTTACTACGAGCAGTACTTC.

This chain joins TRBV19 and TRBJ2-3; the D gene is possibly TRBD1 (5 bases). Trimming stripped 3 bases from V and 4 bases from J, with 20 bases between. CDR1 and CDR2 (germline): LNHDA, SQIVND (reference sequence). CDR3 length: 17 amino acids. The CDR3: CASSIEGVYKGADTQYF. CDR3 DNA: TGTGCCAGTAGTATCGAAGGTGTCTATAAAGGGGCAGATACGCAGTATTTT.

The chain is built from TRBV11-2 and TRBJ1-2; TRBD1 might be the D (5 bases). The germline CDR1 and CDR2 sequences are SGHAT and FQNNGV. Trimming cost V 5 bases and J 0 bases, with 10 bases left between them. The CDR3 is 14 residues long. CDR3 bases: TGTGCCAGCAGCCCCGGGACCACTAACTATGGCTACACCTTC. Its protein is CASSPGTTNYGYTF.

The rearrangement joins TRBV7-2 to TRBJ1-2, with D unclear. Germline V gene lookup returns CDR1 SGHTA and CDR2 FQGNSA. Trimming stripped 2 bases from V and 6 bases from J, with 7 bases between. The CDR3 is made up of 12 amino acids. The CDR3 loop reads CASSLSGNGYTF. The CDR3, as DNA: TGTGCCAGCAGCTTAAGCGGGAATGGCTACACCTTC.

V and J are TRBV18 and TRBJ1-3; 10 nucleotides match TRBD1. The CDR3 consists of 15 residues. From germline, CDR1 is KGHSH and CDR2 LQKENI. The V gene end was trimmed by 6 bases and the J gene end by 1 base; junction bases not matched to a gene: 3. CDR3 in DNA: TGTGCCAGCTCGGAGGGACAGGGGTCTGGAAACACCATATATTTT. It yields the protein CASSEGQGSGNTIYF.

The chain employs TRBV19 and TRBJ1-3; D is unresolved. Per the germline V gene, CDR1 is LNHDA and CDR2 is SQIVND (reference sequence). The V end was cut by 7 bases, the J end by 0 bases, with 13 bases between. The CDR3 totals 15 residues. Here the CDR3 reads CASNVAVSSGNTIYF. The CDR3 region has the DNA TGTGCCAGTAATGTGGCAGTGAGCTCTGGAAACACCATATATTTT.

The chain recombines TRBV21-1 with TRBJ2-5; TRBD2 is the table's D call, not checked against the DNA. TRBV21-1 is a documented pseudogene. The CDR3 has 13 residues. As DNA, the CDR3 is TGTGCCAGCAAGAAATTCTTCGGGTCGACCCAGTACTTC. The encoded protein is CASKKFFGSTQYF.

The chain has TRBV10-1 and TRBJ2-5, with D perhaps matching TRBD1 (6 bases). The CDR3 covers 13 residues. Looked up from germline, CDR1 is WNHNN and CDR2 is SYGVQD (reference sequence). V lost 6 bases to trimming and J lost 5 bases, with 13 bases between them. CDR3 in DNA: TGCGCCAGCAGCACAGGGTCGGGGGAGACCCAGTACTTC. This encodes CASSTGSGETQYF.

The CDR3 is CAWRRRQVDGELFF. CDR3 nucleotide sequence: TGTGCCTGGAGAAGGAGGCAGGTAGACGGGGAGCTGTTTTTT. The J gene is TRBJ2-2, the V gene TRBV30; possible D gene TRBD2, 5 bases. Germline CDR1 reads GTSNPN; CDR2 reads SVGIG (reference sequence). V shed 3 bases and J shed 7 bases, with 15 bases lying between them. The CDR3 contains 14 residues.

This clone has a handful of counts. The DNA for the CDR3 is TGTGCCAGCAGGAAACAACCTTATGGCTACACCTTC. Translating it yields CASRKQPYGYTF. V is TRBV6-5 and J is TRBJ1-2; D gene ambiguous. With 6 bases removed from V and 5 bases from J, the gap between germline ends came to 10 bases. The CDR3 is made up of 12 amino acids. Germline CDR1 and CDR2: MNHEY and SVGAGI.

DNA of the CDR3: TGCGCCAGCAGCCAGGGGACTAGCGGGGGCCAAGAGACCCAGTACTTC. Translated: CASSQGTSGGQETQYF. This chain links TRBV4-3 with TRBJ2-5; 14 bases map to TRBD2. V shed 3 bases and J 1 base; nucleotides not matched to a gene: 1. This CDR3 spans 16 amino acids. Germline V gene sequence: CDR1 LGHNA, CDR2 YSLEER.

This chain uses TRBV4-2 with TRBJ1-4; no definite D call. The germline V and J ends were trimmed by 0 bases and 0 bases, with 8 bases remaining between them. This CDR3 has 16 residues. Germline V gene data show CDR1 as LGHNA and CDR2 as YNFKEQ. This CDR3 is CASSQEGFTTNEKLFF. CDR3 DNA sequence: TGTGCCAGCAGCCAAGAGGGTTTCACAACTAATGAAAAACTGTTTTTT.

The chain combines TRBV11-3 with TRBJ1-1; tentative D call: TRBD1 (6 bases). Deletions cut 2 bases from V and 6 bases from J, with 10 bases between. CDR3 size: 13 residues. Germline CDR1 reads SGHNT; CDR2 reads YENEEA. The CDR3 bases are TGTGCCAGCAGCTTAACGGGGGGCGCTGAAGCTTTCTTT. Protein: CASSLTGGAEAFF.

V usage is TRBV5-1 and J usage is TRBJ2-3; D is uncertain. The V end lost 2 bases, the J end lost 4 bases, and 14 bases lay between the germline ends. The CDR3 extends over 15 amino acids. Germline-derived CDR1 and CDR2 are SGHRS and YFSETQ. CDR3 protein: CASSFDGSGSDTQYF. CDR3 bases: TGCGCCAGCAGCTTCGACGGATCCGGGTCAGATACGCAGTATTTT. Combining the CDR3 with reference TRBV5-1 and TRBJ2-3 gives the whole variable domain KAGVTQTPRYLIKTRGQQVTLSCSPISGHRSVSWYQQTPGQGLQFLFEYFSETQRNKGNFPGRFSGRQFSNSRSEMNVSTLELGDSALYLCASSFDGSGSDTQYFGPGTRLTVL.

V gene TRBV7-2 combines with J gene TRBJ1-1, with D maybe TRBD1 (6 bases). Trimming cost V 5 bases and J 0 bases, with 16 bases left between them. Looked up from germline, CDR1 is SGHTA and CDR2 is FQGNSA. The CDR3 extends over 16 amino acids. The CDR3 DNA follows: TGTGCCAGCAGCCCAGGGGTGGGCAGCTTGAACACTGAAGCTTTCTTT. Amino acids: CASSPGVGSLNTEAFF. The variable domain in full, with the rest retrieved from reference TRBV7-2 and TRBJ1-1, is GAGVSQSPSNKVTEKGKDVELRCDPISGHTALYWYRQSLGQGLEFLIYFQGNSAPDKSGLPSDRFSAERTGGSVSTLTIQRTQQEDSAVYLCASSPGVGSLNTEAFFGQGTRLTVV.